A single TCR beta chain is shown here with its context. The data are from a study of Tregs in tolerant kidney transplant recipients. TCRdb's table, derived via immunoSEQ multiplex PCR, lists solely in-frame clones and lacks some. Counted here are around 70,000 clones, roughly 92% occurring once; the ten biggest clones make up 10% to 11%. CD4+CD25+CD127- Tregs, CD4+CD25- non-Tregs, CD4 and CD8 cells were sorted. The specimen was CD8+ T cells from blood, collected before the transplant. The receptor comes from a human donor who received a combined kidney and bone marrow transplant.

CDR3 nucleotide sequence: TGTGCCTGGAGCCCAGGGAGGAATGAGCAGTTCTTC. It codes for CAWSPGRNEQFF. The chain links TRBV30 to TRBJ2-1; D is perhaps TRBD2 (6 bases). The CDR3 consists of 12 residues. V was cut by 3 bases and J by 7 bases, with 10 bases left in between. The germline CDR1 and CDR2 sequences are GTSNPN and SVGIG (reference sequence).